This TCR beta chain was identified during a study of T cells expressing NK-cell markers. Turning to the study itself: Repertoires of TCR beta were obtained from T cells sorted as CD3+CD56+NKG2C+, CD3+CD56+NKG2C- and CD3+CD56-NKG2C+. Seven HCMV-seropositive donors and one seronegative donor made up the eight sequenced donors.

TCRdb reanalyzed the 5' RACE reads and collapses them to one entry per CDR3 protein, without DNA. The sample includes a few hundred thousand distinct CDR3 sequences. Per the germline V gene, CDR1 is MDHEN and CDR2 is SYDVKM. CDR3 length: 15 residues. Sequencing was performed on blood T cells: a sorted CD56 or NKG2C T cell subset, CD4+ or CD8+ T cells, or bulk PBMC T cells (not recorded which). The chain recombines TRBV28 with TRBJ2-2; TCRdb's D call, TRBD1, is unchecked because there is no DNA. This clonotype was obtained from a man aged 18-70 years in good health. This chain's CDR3 is CASSSGQGASGELFF.